These 20 T cell receptor beta chains were sequenced from one sample in a study of tumor-infiltrating lymphocytes in primary liver carcinoma. RNA was extracted from whole blood without cell sorting, alongside germline DNA. TCR beta cDNA came from about 500 ng total RNA, primed with a constant-region primer. For TCR beta, libraries were produced by three nested multiplex PCR rounds using slightly modified ARM-PCR. Two initial PCR rounds of approximately 10 cycles each paired TRBV1-TRBV30 forward primers with a C-beta reverse primer. TCRdb ran MiXCR on the multiplex PCR reads and lists one entry per CDR3 protein. The data hold approximately 310,000 distinct CDR3 sequences, with about 62% observed a single time. Sequencing was performed on peripheral blood. These receptors were collected from a man aged 35-49 years with primary liver carcinoma and hepatitis B virus infection.

In regard to this clonotype: This clone may be a read error of a much larger clone one base away. The J gene is TRBJ2-3, the V gene TRBV7-8; D is perhaps TRBD1 (6 bases). CDR1 is SGHVS and CDR2 is FQNEAQ in the germline V gene. The CDR3 runs to 15 residues. This CDR3 is CASSLTRGLTDMQYF. The CDR3 nucleotides read TGTGCCAGCAGCTTAACCAGGGGATTGACAGATATGCAGTATTTT.

V is TRBV30 and J is TRBJ2-1; unclear D gene. The germline V and J ends were trimmed by 3 bases and 2 bases, with 17 bases remaining between them. The CDR3 consists of 16 residues. Germline CDR1 GTSNPN, CDR2 SVGIG (reference sequence). The CDR3 DNA reads TGTGCCTGGAGCCAAAGACTCTCCGTCCCCTACAATGAGCAGTTCTTC. This sequence encodes CAWSQRLSVPYNEQFF.

Turning to this clonotype: The junction differs from germline at one of its ends, possibly a read error. V is TRBV7-9 and J is TRBJ2-2; D might be TRBD2 (5 bases). The CDR3 runs to 10 residues. The germline V gene encodes CDR1 SEHNR and CDR2 FQNEAQ (reference sequence). The CDR3 sequence: CASRSGELFF. CDR3 nucleotides: TGTGCCAGCCGATCCGGGGAGCTGTTTTTC.

Many counts were recorded for this clonotype. This chain joins TRBV29-1 and TRBJ2-7; 8 bases map to TRBD2. Germline CDR1 reads SQVTM; CDR2 reads ANQGSEA. Trimming at V came to 8 bases and at J to 0 bases, leaving 9 bases not matched to a gene. CDR3 length equals 14 residues. The CDR3 protein is CSFRPSGSSYEQYF. The CDR3 DNA reads TGCAGCTTTCGCCCGAGCGGGAGCTCCTACGAGCAGTACTTC.

The chain links TRBV6-5 to TRBJ2-1; 13 nucleotides line up with TRBD2. J was trimmed by 6 bases and V by 4 bases; bases with no gene match: 18. Per germline, CDR1 MNHEY and CDR2 SVGAGI. This CDR3 is 20 amino acids long. Here the CDR3 DNA reads TGTGCCAGCAGTTTCATCCCGCGTTGGACTAGCGGGAGTGGCAGCAATGAGCAGTTCTTC. This gives the protein CASSFIPRWTSGSGSNEQFF.

Ten or more counts support this clonotype. The rearrangement joins TRBV10-2 to TRBJ2-7; D call uncertain. V was pared by 8 bases and J by 7 bases, with 12 bases between. Per germline, CDR1 WSHSY and CDR2 SAAADI. The CDR3 is 11 amino acids. CDR3 sequence: CASRHLGEQYF. The CDR3 region has the DNA TGCGCCAGCCGCCACCTCGGGGAGCAGTACTTC.

A remark on this clonotype: One junction end disagrees with the germline gene, perhaps due to a read error. V and J are TRBV14 and TRBJ1-1, with TRBD1 as a possible D gene (5 bases). This CDR3 is 15 amino acids long. The germline V gene encodes CDR1 SGHDN and CDR2 FVKESK. CDR3 region: CASIPTTGGHAEAFF. The CDR3 DNA reads TGTGCCAGCATCCCCACGACGGGGGGTCACGCTGAAGCCTTCTTT.

There are many counts of this clonotype. The chain carries TRBV12-3 or TRBV12-4 and TRBJ2-3; 10 nucleotides agree with TRBD1. The ends lost 6 bases at V and 6 bases at J; junction bases unmatched: 6. This CDR3 has 14 amino acids. This chain's CDR3 is CASSLGQGMDTQYF. CDR3 sequence (DNA): TGTGCCAGCAGCTTGGGACAGGGGATGGATACGCAGTATTTT.

This clonotype came up many times. This sequence joins TRBV4-2 and TRBJ2-1, with 8 bases lining up with TRBD1. CDR1 and CDR2 from the germline V gene are LGHNA and YNFKEQ. Trimming took 1 base from V and 6 from J; bases not matched to a gene: 5. This CDR3 region has 15 residues. CDR3 protein: CASSQVSGQVNEQFF. The CDR3 bases are TGTGCCAGCAGCCAAGTATCGGGACAGGTCAATGAGCAGTTCTTC.

This clonotype has a handful of counts. CDR3 amino acids: CAWSQGYGANVLTF. In DNA, the CDR3 is TGTGCCTGGAGTCAGGGGTATGGGGCCAACGTCCTGACTTTC. The chain combines TRBV30 with TRBJ2-6; D perhaps matches TRBD1 (6 bases). Trimming took 2 bases from V and 3 from J, leaving 8 bases between them. Germline CDR1 GTSNPN, CDR2 SVGIG (reference sequence). The CDR3 consists of 14 residues.

This clonotype has ten or more counts. The chain has TRBV6-5 and TRBJ2-7, with D perhaps matching TRBD1 (6 bases). Trimming took 7 bases from V and 4 from J, leaving 11 bases between them. This CDR3 has 12 residues. Germline CDR1 and CDR2: MNHEY and SVGAGI. The CDR3 DNA sequence: TGTGCCAGCACCGGACAGAGGTACGAGCAGTACTTC. Translation: CASTGQRYEQYF.

The V and J genes are TRBV5-6 and TRBJ2-3; no firm D call. Germline V CDR1 and CDR2: SGHDT, YYEEEE. The CDR3 length is 12 residues. Between the trimmed V and J ends, which lost 6 bases and 6 bases, there was a span of 11 bases. The CDR3 sequence: CASNPRWDTQYF. The CDR3 DNA reads TGTGCCAGCAACCCCAGGTGGGATACGCAGTATTTT.

The chain uses TRBV6-2 or TRBV6-3 and TRBJ1-2; a weak D match, TRBD1 (5 bases). V gave up 8 bases and J gave up 4 bases, with 17 bases separating them. Germline V gene lookup returns CDR1 MNHEY and CDR2 SVGEGT. The CDR3 contains 14 residues. The CDR3 nucleotides are TGTGCCAGCTGTCTGGGGCGGGCGGCCTATGGCTACACCTTC. Its protein product is CASCLGRAAYGYTF.

This sequence joins TRBV7-3 and TRBJ2-1; D remains ambiguous. V was clipped by 2 bases and J by 2 bases, with 10 bases between them. CDR1 SGHTA and CDR2 FQGTGA come from the germline V gene. This CDR3 comprises 15 residues. Here the CDR3 DNA reads TGTGCCAGCAGCTTATACCCAGGCGCCTACAATGAGCAGTTCTTC. Amino acids: CASSLYPGAYNEQFF.

The V gene is TRBV10-3, the J gene TRBJ1-2; TRBD1 matches at 7 bases. The J segment lost 3 bases and the V segment lost 11 bases, leaving 6 bases of the junction unmatched. The CDR3 covers 12 residues. Germline V gene lookup returns CDR1 ENHRY and CDR2 SYGVKD. In DNA, the CDR3 is TGTGCCTTCAAAGGACAGGACTATGGCTACACCTTC. The encoded protein is CAFKGQDYGYTF.

Notes on this clonotype: A much bigger clone sits one base away, suggesting this may be a read error. The genes are TRBV6-6 and TRBJ1-2; D unresolved. The V end lost 0 bases, the J end lost 3 bases, and 11 bases lay between the germline ends. CDR1 is MNHNY and CDR2 is SVGAGI in the germline V gene (reference sequence). There are 15 residues in the CDR3. CDR3 protein: CASSYSPGIDYGYTF. The CDR3 DNA is TGTGCCAGCAGTTACTCGCCGGGGATCGACTATGGCTACACCTTC.

This clonotype has a handful of counts. The CDR3 nucleotides are TGTGCCAGCAGATCAGGGGGCTTTAATTCACCCCTCCACTTT. This gives the protein CASRSGGFNSPLHF. The chain uses TRBV12-3 or TRBV12-4 and TRBJ1-6; 8 bases align to TRBD1. V lost 6 bases and J lost 6; bases outside the gene matches: 4. CDR3 length: 14 amino acids.

In this sample, this clonotype turned up a few times. The chain links TRBV4-1 to TRBJ2-5; no firm D call. In germline, CDR1 is MGHRA, CDR2 YSYEKL. The V gene lost 0 bases and the J gene lost 5 bases, with 13 bases spanning the gap. The CDR3 runs to 15 residues. The CDR3 sequence: CASSQEFRRAETQYF. DNA for the CDR3: TGCGCCAGCAGCCAAGAGTTCCGACGCGCCGAGACCCAGTACTTC.

This clonotype has a single count. A read error may explain this, as a much larger clone is one base away. The chain combines TRBV5-4 with TRBJ2-5; D tentatively reads TRBD1 or TRBD2 (8 bases each). Germline V gives CDR1 SGHNT, CDR2 YYREEE (reference sequence). Trimming took off 2 bases at V and 5 bases at J, with 16 bases between the two ends. This CDR3 spans 15 amino acids. The CDR3, as DNA: TGTGCCAGCAGCTTCGGGGGGGACAGGCGCGAGACCCAGTACTTC. Translating it yields CASSFGGDRRETQYF.

There are many counts of this clonotype. The chain recombines TRBV29-1 with TRBJ2-3; 10 nucleotides align to TRBD1. Germline V gene data show CDR1 as SQVTM and CDR2 as ANQGSEA. The CDR3 contains 13 residues. With 7 bases clipped from V and 4 bases from J, the junction kept 5 bases outside the gene matches. CDR3 in amino acids: CSGRQGAADTQYF. The CDR3 nucleotides are TGCAGCGGCCGACAGGGGGCAGCAGATACGCAGTATTTT.